A single sample is the source of the 29 T cell receptor beta chains below, sequenced in a study of molecular identifiers for immune sequencing clone quantification (dated by TCRdb to between 2018 and 2020). Library preparation used PCR. Sequencing used a NextSeq 500. TCRdb cleaned the public reads at Q25 with fastp, built clones with MiXCR and kept in-frame beta chains. Rows matching on CDR3 protein sequence are summarized as one entry with the most common DNA and genes. The sample table holds approximately 93,000 distinct CDR3 sequences, of which roughly 23% were seen once. The ten top clones hold roughly 0.76% of the sample. Sequenced material: naive CD8+ T cells from blood, with Jurkat cell RNA spiked in. The meaning of the sample's cell subset or site label: FACS-sorted CD8+CD4-CCR7+CD45RA+ naive T cells. These receptors were collected from a human donor in good health. Some libraries in this study had Jurkat cell RNA spiked in.

This clonotype was seen a handful of times. The chain combines TRBV11-2 with TRBJ2-1, with D hard to call. CDR3 size: 15 residues. The V end was cut by 0 bases, the J end by 1 base, with 7 bases between. In germline, CDR1 is SGHAT, CDR2 FQNNGV. In nucleotides, the CDR3 is TGTGCCAGCAGCTTAGAGGGATGGTCCTACAATGAGCAGTTCTTC. Amino acids: CASSLEGWSYNEQFF.

Regarding this clonotype: One junction end does not reproduce the germline sequence, and a read error may be involved. The CDR3 sequence is CACSFWGTNEKLFF. The CDR3 DNA follows: TGTGCCTGCAGTTTCTGGGGGACTAATGAAAAACTGTTTTTT. The V and J genes are TRBV12-3 or TRBV12-4 and TRBJ1-4; possibly TRBD1 for D (5 bases). The CDR3 is 14 amino acids.

This clonotype was counted once. A read error is possible here, since a much larger clone lies one base away. V usage is TRBV6-2 or TRBV6-3 and J usage is TRBJ1-1; D may be TRBD1 (5 bases). Looked up from germline, CDR1 is MNHEY and CDR2 is SVGEGT. This CDR3 comprises 14 residues. The CDR3 protein is CASSYAEGPTEALF. The CDR3 region has the DNA TGTGCCAGCAGTTACGCAGAGGGACCCACTGAAGCTCTCTTT.

This clonotype was picked up a small number of times. V usage is TRBV4-2 and J usage is TRBJ2-1, with TRBD1 identical over 8 bases. J lost 8 bases, V lost 0 bases, and 9 bases had no gene match. Germline CDR1 is LGHNA and CDR2 is YNFKEQ. This CDR3 is built from 16 residues. CDR3 protein: CASSQEGQGAGYEQFF. The CDR3 bases are TGTGCCAGCAGCCAAGAGGGTCAGGGGGCTGGTTATGAGCAGTTCTTC.

There are many counts of this clonotype. This chain links TRBV18 with TRBJ2-4, with a tentative D call TRBD2 (6 bases). CDR3 length equals 16 residues. The V end lost 8 bases, the J end lost 0 bases, and 17 bases lay between the germline ends. Germline V lookup: CDR1 KGHSH, CDR2 LQKENI. The DNA for the CDR3 is TGTGCCAGCACCCCTGATGCGGGACTAGCCAAAAACATTCAGTACTTC. Translating it yields CASTPDAGLAKNIQYF.

This clonotype was recorded a few times. The chain employs TRBV7-9 and TRBJ2-7; D not certain. V lost 1 base and J lost 7, with 11 bases in between. CDR1 SEHNR and CDR2 FQNEAQ come from the germline V gene (reference sequence). The CDR3 is 13 amino acids. The CDR3 is CASSLVAQIEQYF. CDR3 nucleotide sequence: TGTGCCAGCAGCTTAGTCGCACAGATAGAGCAGTACTTC.

There are many counts of this clonotype. This sequence joins TRBV30 and TRBJ1-5, with D uncertain. Per germline, CDR1 GTSNPN and CDR2 SVGIG (reference sequence). The V gene lost 1 base and the J gene lost 1 base, with 8 bases spanning the gap. The CDR3 runs 14 residues. DNA of the CDR3: TGTGCCTGGAGTGGCGGGCACAGCAATCAGCCCCAGCATTTT. This sequence encodes CAWSGGHSNQPQHF.

This clonotype was counted a few times. This chain joins TRBV5-8 and TRBJ1-4; D unresolved. The V end was cut by 0 bases, the J end by 8 bases, with 14 bases between. The germline CDR1 and CDR2 sequences are SGHTS and YDEGEE. The CDR3 contains 15 residues. The CDR3, as DNA: TGTGCCAGCAGCTTGGTGGAATGGAGAGACGAAAAACTGTTTTTT. It encodes CASSLVEWRDEKLFF.

For this clonotype: This may be a read error, as it is one base from a much larger clone. The genes are TRBV20-1 and TRBJ1-1; maybe TRBD1 (5 bases). The CDR3 covers 12 residues. CDR1 DFQATT and CDR2 SNEGSKA come from the germline V gene (reference sequence). CDR3 nucleotide sequence: TGCAGTGCTGGGTTTGTAGGGACTGAAGCTCTCTTT. Its translation is CSAGFVGTEALF.

The table lists this clonotype with many counts. This rearrangement joins TRBV12-3 or TRBV12-4 to TRBJ2-3, with TRBD2 matching over 14 bases. The junction had 10 bases not matched to a gene; V was cut back by 6 bases and J by 2 bases. This CDR3 region has 18 residues. The CDR3 region is CASSQTGTSGGFTDTQYF. The CDR3 DNA follows: TGTGCCAGCAGCCAAACCGGGACTAGCGGGGGCTTCACAGATACGCAGTATTTT.

This clonotype was counted many times. The V and J genes are TRBV7-9 and TRBJ2-3, with a tentative D call TRBD1 (5 bases). V gave up 5 bases and J gave up 6 bases, with 12 bases separating them. This CDR3 has 13 amino acids. Germline V gives CDR1 SEHNR, CDR2 FQNEAQ (reference sequence). The CDR3 here is CASSQPTVDTQYF. The CDR3 nucleotides are TGTGCCAGCAGCCAACCGACAGTGGATACGCAGTATTTT.

Remarks on this clonotype: Possible read error: a much larger clone is one base away. CDR3 protein: CTSSLGINQPQHF. The CDR3 DNA reads as TGTACCAGCAGCTTAGGGATAAATCAGCCCCAGCATTTT. V usage is TRBV7-9 and J usage is TRBJ1-5; D gene unclear. The germline V gene has CDR1 SEHNR and CDR2 FQNEAQ (reference sequence). This CDR3 is 13 amino acids long.

This clonotype has just a few counts. V is TRBV6-4 and J is TRBJ2-3, with 8 nucleotides matching TRBD2. Germline loops: CDR1 MRHNA, CDR2 SNTAGT. The CDR3 spans 18 residues. After removal of 2 bases from V and 2 bases from J, the junction contained 12 bases not matched to a gene. Here the CDR3 reads CASSDGYPSGSYTDTQYF. The DNA for the CDR3 is TGTGCCAGCAGTGACGGCTATCCTAGCGGGTCTTACACAGATACGCAGTATTTT.

Notes on this clonotype: Since a much larger clone is just one base distant, this may be a read error. As the CDR3 is not closed by the conserved phenylalanine or tryptophan, this likely results from a read error. The gene calls are TRBV2 and TRBJ1-1; tentative D call: TRBD1 (5 bases). The CDR3 consists of 16 residues. The V gene lost 6 bases and the J gene lost 1 base, with 18 bases spanning the gap. In germline, CDR1 is SNHLY, CDR2 FYNNEI. The DNA for the CDR3 is TGTGCCAGCAGGTCGGGCAGGGCAGCGTCGAACACTGAAGCTTTCTCT. Amino acids: CASRSGRAASNTEAFS.

The chain recombines TRBV9 with TRBJ2-1; TRBD1 is a possible D gene (5 bases). Germline loops: CDR1 SGDLS, CDR2 YYNGEE. V was cut by 3 bases and J by 4 bases, with 5 bases left in between. The length of the CDR3 is 12 residues. CDR3 sequence: CASSAGYNEQFF. Written as DNA, the CDR3 is TGTGCCAGCAGCGCAGGGTACAATGAGCAGTTCTTC.

The sample holds many counts of this clonotype. This chain connects TRBV20-1 to TRBJ1-1; D ambiguous. V lost 1 base and J lost 3, with 12 bases in between. Germline V CDR1 and CDR2: DFQATT, SNEGSKA (reference sequence). The CDR3 consists of 14 residues. The CDR3 protein is CSARVSRGDTEAFF. CDR3 bases: TGCAGTGCTAGAGTAAGCCGGGGAGACACTGAAGCTTTCTTT.

This clonotype was seen only once. The junction does not match germline at one end; this may be a read error. This sequence joins TRBV2 and TRBJ2-1; D gene unclear. The germline V gene has CDR1 SNHLY and CDR2 FYNNEI. This CDR3 region has 12 residues. CDR3 amino acids: CARSESSTPQFF. The CDR3 DNA reads as TGTGCCAGAAGTGAATCCTCTACTCCCCAGTTCTTC.

This clonotype was counted many times. The rearrangement joins TRBV19 to TRBJ2-5; 9 nucleotides agree with TRBD2. Germline CDR1 is LNHDA and CDR2 is SQIVND (reference sequence). This CDR3 is 17 amino acids long. Trimming at V came to 5 bases and at J to 2 bases, leaving 12 bases not matched to a gene. CDR3 sequence reads: CASSPMGLAGYQETQYF. CDR3 nucleotide sequence: TGTGCCAGTAGTCCTATGGGTCTAGCGGGATATCAAGAGACCCAGTACTTC.

The chain joins TRBV20-1 to TRBJ1-1; TRBD1 aligns across 8 bases. V shed 6 bases and J 4 bases; nucleotides not matched to a gene: 10. The germline V gene encodes CDR1 DFQATT and CDR2 SNEGSKA (reference sequence). This CDR3 contains 14 residues. DNA for the CDR3: TGCAGTGCCCCGGGCAGGGGGCTAGGCACTGAAGCTTTCTTT. Amino acid sequence: CSAPGRGLGTEAFF.

The chain couples TRBV11-3 to TRBJ2-1, with unresolved D. The CDR3 has 13 residues. V was trimmed by 3 bases and J by 2 bases, leaving 5 bases between them. The germline V gene has CDR1 SGHNT and CDR2 YENEEA. DNA of the CDR3: TGTGCCAGCAGCTTCAACACCTACAATGAGCAGTTCTTC. Protein sequence: CASSFNTYNEQFF.

This clonotype was observed many times. The rearrangement uses TRBV20-1 and TRBJ2-2; maybe TRBD2 (6 bases). The CDR3 has 13 residues. CDR1 DFQATT and CDR2 SNEGSKA come from the germline V gene (reference sequence). The ends were cut back, 0 bases at V and 7 bases at J, with 9 bases in the middle. The DNA of the CDR3 is TGCAGTGCTAGAGACGGAGGGAGCGGGGAGCTGTTTTTT. Residues: CSARDGGSGELFF.

This clonotype has a count of ten or more. The chain carries TRBV12-3 or TRBV12-4 and TRBJ2-3; 8 nucleotides align to TRBD1. CDR3 length: 15 residues. V shed 4 bases, J shed 5 bases, and the junction held 8 bases outside the gene matches. The CDR3 coding sequence is TGTGCCAGCAGTTATTTTCAGGGGGCTGGAGATACGCAGTATTTT. Amino acid sequence: CASSYFQGAGDTQYF.

As regards this clonotype: Being one base from a much bigger clone, this may be a read error. The rearrangement uses TRBV10-3 and TRBJ2-7; D is perhaps TRBD1 or TRBD2 (6 bases each). Germline values: CDR1 ENHRY, CDR2 SYGVKD. The CDR3 contains 13 residues. The CDR3 bases are TGTGCCATCAGTTCCCGGGACAAGGGAGGTAGTCGCTTC. Protein: CAISSRDKGGSRF.

About this clonotype: One end of the junction varies from germline; a read error may be responsible. The chain uses TRBV2 and TRBJ2-7, with D perhaps matching TRBD1 (6 bases). The CDR3 spans 13 residues. Germline V gene sequence: CDR1 SNHLY, CDR2 FYNNEI. CDR3 DNA: TGTGTCAGCAGGGGACATCTCTCCTACGAGCAGTACTTC. Amino acid sequence: CVSRGHLSYEQYF.

CDR3 amino acids: CASSPAGGSSYNEQFF. The CDR3 DNA is TGTGCCAGCAGCCCCGCAGGGGGGAGCTCCTACAATGAGCAGTTCTTC. V and J are TRBV7-9 and TRBJ2-1, with D possibly TRBD1 on 7 matching bases. Trimming pared 5 bases from V and 0 bases from J, leaving 14 bases between. CDR3 length: 16 amino acids. Germline-derived CDR1 and CDR2 are SEHNR and FQNEAQ (reference sequence).

The chain links TRBV12-3 or TRBV12-4 to TRBJ1-5; maybe TRBD1 (6 bases). V shed 6 bases and J shed 8 bases, with 20 bases lying between them. There are 15 residues in the CDR3. The CDR3 DNA is TGTGCCAGCAGCTCGGGACACCCAGTTAGCAAGCCCCAGCATTTT. Protein: CASSSGHPVSKPQHF.

This clonotype came up a few times. The genes are TRBV4-1 and TRBJ2-1; 15 nucleotides line up with TRBD2. Trimming at V came to 4 bases and at J to 1 base, leaving 11 bases not matched to a gene. The CDR3 covers 20 residues. CDR1 is MGHRA, CDR2 YSYEKL, per germline. The CDR3 protein is CASSPPGGTSGRKSYNEQFF. CDR3 in DNA: TGCGCCAGCAGCCCTCCTGGCGGGACTAGCGGGAGGAAGTCCTACAATGAGCAGTTCTTC.

CDR3 nucleotide sequence: TGTGCCTGGAGCTCGACTGCGAATGGTGAGCAGTTCTTC. Translated, it gives CAWSSTANGEQFF. The genes are TRBV30 and TRBJ2-1; D not resolved. Germline V gene data show CDR1 as GTSNPN and CDR2 as SVGIG (reference sequence). The CDR3 spans 13 residues. Trimming removed 3 bases from V and 9 bases from J, with 15 bases in between.

This clonotype has at least ten counts. The CDR3 loop reads CSVEERDRVPYEQYF. For the CDR3, the DNA is TGCAGCGTTGAAGAAAGGGACAGGGTTCCCTACGAGCAGTACTTC. This sequence joins TRBV29-1 and TRBJ2-7; 9 bases are a match to TRBD1. The trim removed 0 bases at V and 2 bases at J, leaving 5 bases unmatched. This CDR3 is built from 15 residues. Germline loops: CDR1 SQVTM, CDR2 ANQGSEA.